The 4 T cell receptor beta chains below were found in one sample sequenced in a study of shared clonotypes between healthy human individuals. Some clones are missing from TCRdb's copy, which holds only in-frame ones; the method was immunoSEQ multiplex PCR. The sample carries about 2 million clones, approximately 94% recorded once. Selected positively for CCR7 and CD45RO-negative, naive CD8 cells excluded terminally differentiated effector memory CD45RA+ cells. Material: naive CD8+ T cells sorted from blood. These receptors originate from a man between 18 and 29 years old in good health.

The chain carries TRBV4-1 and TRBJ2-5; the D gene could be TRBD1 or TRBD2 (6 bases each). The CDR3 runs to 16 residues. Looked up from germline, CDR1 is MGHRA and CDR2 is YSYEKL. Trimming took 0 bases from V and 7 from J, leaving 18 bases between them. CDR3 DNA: TGCGCCAGCAGCCAAGACTTACTAGCAGGGGATGTGACCCAGTACTTC. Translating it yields CASSQDLLAGDVTQYF.

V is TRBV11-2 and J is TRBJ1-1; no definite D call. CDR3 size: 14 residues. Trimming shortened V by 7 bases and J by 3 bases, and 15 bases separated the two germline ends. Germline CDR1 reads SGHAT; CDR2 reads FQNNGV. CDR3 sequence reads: CASTTLLRYTEAFF. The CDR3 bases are TGTGCCAGCACCACACTCCTTAGGTACACTGAAGCTTTCTTT.

CDR3 loop: CASSLDSFTGELFF. In nucleotides, the CDR3 is TGTGCCAGCAGTTTAGACAGCTTCACCGGGGAGCTGTTTTTT. The chain has TRBV27 and TRBJ2-2; D may be TRBD1 (5 bases). Germline V gene data show CDR1 as MNHEY and CDR2 as SMNVEV (reference sequence). CDR3 length: 14 residues. The germline V and J ends were trimmed by 2 bases and 4 bases, with 8 bases remaining between them.

The CDR3 sequence: CASTNPNMGTEAFF. DNA of the CDR3: TGTGCCAGCACCAACCCAAATATGGGAACTGAAGCTTTCTTT. The chain has TRBV6-6 and TRBJ1-1; no clear D. The CDR3 length is 14 residues. Germline CDR1 MNHNY, CDR2 SVGAGI (reference sequence). V dropped 7 bases and J dropped 5 bases, with 17 bases sitting between them.